This T cell receptor (beta chain) was sequenced during a study of blood T cell repertoires in COVID-19. At the level of the study: Acute-phase and convalescent COVID-19 samples originated in the United States, Italy and Spain.

Per the original methods: Reference gene primer amplification in the assay estimated nucleated cell counts. Clones were read by immunoSEQ multiplex PCR, and TCRdb kept only the in-frame ones, dropping some. V and J calls and clone size are copied from that table; D and trimming were computed from the DNA. Altogether tens of thousands of clones are present, about nine tenths being singletons, with the ten largest covering about 12%. This CDR3 contains 16 residues. Trimming removed 2 bases from V and 0 bases from J, with 14 bases in between. Germline CDR1 SGHVS, CDR2 FQNEAQ. What was sequenced was peripheral blood. This chain uses TRBV7-8 with TRBJ2-7, with no clear D. This receptor was obtained from a man in his 70s with active or convalescent COVID-19. CDR3 coding DNA: TGTGCCAGCAGCTTAAGACGGTCAAGGAGCTCCTACGAGCAGTACTTC. Its protein product is CASSLRRSRSSYEQYF.